This T cell receptor beta chain was captured in a study of response to subunit inactivated influenza vaccine. Study observations and caveats: That few new T cells are recruited by each seasonal influenza vaccination was the authors' suggestion.

The table lists this clonotype with a few counts. The antigen remains unidentified. Each CDR3 protein is one row after TCRdb ran MiXCR on the RT-PCR reads. Among 600,000 to 850,000 distinct CDR3 sequences, 14% were seen once, and the ten largest hold 7.5% to 8%. The V end lost 1 base, the J end lost 4 bases, and 14 bases lay between the germline ends. Germline values: CDR1 SGHRS, CDR2 YFSETQ. CDR3 length: 15 amino acids. The J gene is TRBJ2-5, the V gene TRBV5-1; tentatively, D is TRBD2 (6 bases). The clonotype was recovered from a man aged 45-60 years who received an inactivated influenza vaccine. This material consisted of PBMCs from blood, taken approximately 15 days before vaccination. CDR3 coding DNA: TGCGCCAGCAGCTTGCAGCCCGGAGGGACAGAGACCCAGTACTTC. This encodes CASSLQPGGTETQYF.